A single TCR beta chain is shown here with its context. Its antigen is currently not known. There are no base qualities to consult, and no much larger clone falls within one base. The CDR3, cysteine through phenylalanine, is 15 amino acids long. The entry retains the CDR3 DNA only, 45 bases that are in frame from base 1. The germline V gene sets CDR1 to MNHNS and CDR2 to SASEGT. A distance of 10 bases separates the germline ends of V and J, which lose 2 bases and 2 bases respectively. Libraries came from the immunoSEQ multiplex PCR assay. For the multiplex PCR, a mixture combining 60 forward primers for TCR Vbeta segments and 13 reverse primers for TCR Jbeta segments was used. A multiplex PCR assay on genomic DNA amplified the CDR3 region of rearranged TCR beta genes. On the Illumina HiSeq System, the amplified TCR beta libraries were sequenced as 87-base-pair reads. In the paper's pipeline: In a later analysis, around 80 million unique TCR beta chains were counted across the 500 to 850 repertoires, and approximately 11 million of these chains were shared by at least two donors. Raw reads were error-corrected and collapsed into unique sequences with a nearest-neighbor algorithm that merged closely related sequences to remove PCR and sequencing errors. Alignment of CDR3 sequences to IMGT reference sequences was used to assign V, D and J gene segments. Each retained sequence needed at least a six-nucleotide match to both a V gene segment and a J gene segment. A rearrangement counted as productive if the CDR3 had no stop codons and remained in frame with V and J, and every other rearrangement counted as non-productive. CDR3 was defined according to IMGT convention as the region running from the second conserved V-encoded cysteine to the conserved J-encoded phenylalanine. In an earlier analysis of some 550 of the donors, sequences lacking an unambiguous match to a single V gene segment were excluded. In an earlier analysis of approximately 590 of the donors, a V segment was called functional when productive rearrangements were above 56.7%, and segregating when the standard deviation between donors exceeded 5%. A statistical classification framework was built for diagnosing cytomegalovirus status from the catalog of TCR beta chain sequences. In a later analysis, TCR nucleotide sequences were compared against IMGT/GENE-DB human TR gene sequences so that V and J genes could be assigned. In a later analysis, CDR3 sequences and most-parsimonious VDJ recombination scenarios were assigned using the TCRdist pipeline. In a later analysis, each TCR beta chain was defined by its CDR3 amino acid sequence together with its V-gene family, and reads without a unique V-gene family were excluded. A later analysis removed 450 to 600 highly shared, low-generation-probability nucleotide sequences to deal with suspected cross-contamination and a sequencing artifact. A later analysis calculated a clonal expansion index for each public chain from normalized within-repertoire ranks of inferred template counts. In a later analysis, generation probabilities were computed with a VDJ recombination model fitted to out-of-frame rearrangements, and the resulting probabilities were checked against IGoR. In a later analysis, hypergeometric tests were used to score TCR-TCR, TCR-HLA and TCR-CMV co-occurrence, with a repertoire-size bias correction applied to TCR pairs. False discovery rates were estimated in a later analysis by permuting HLA or CMV assignments 20 times. A later analysis grouped co-occurring TCRs with DBSCAN, adding TCRdist sequence similarity when clustering within HLA-allele-positive subsets. Repertoires with fewer than 30,000 or more than 120,000 public chains, plus five repertoires with anomalous nucleotide sharing, were excluded from co-occurrence clustering. TCRdb took over this immuneACCESS table, retaining in-frame rearrangements with V and J assigned. Such tables are incomplete; in checked studies, under half of the missing clones stem from an unresolved V gene, and the remainder is unexplained. The DNA was the basis for D and trimming; V, J and clone size are from that table. For this sample the table gives about 150,000 clones, of which about three quarters were detected only once. The ten largest make up about 9.4% of the sample.

This sample is part of a study of cytomegalovirus exposure and HLA in healthy donors (TCRdb year 2017). A note on the overall study: An earlier analysis of roughly 500 of the donors reported more than 250 Gb of sequence data and about 100 million unique TCR beta sequences from 150 million to 200 million T cells. Donor age, sex, ethnicity and CMV serostatus were compiled together with the repertoire data. Roughly 5 DR-DQ haplotypes were handled as single units for association and clustering, since linkage in the cohort was strong. Besides the first cohort of approximately 710 subjects, a separate validation cohort made up of about 120 different subjects was used. Around 320 gigabases of sequencing data and approximately 84 million unique TCR sequences were included in an early release covering roughly 600 HLA-typed donors. Using immunosequencing, the study profiled T cell repertoires from roughly 650 subjects and related those repertoires to cytomegalovirus serostatus. The genetic ancestry cluster associated with self-reported Caucasian donors included over 80% of the approximately 430 genotyped donors. HLA typing covered class I and class II loci at four-digit resolution. An earlier analysis of around 640 of the donors used high-throughput TCR beta sequencing to judge whether each TCR beta V gene segment behaved as functional or pseudogenic. The later analysis used no new phenotypic data to find candidate immune exposures, relying instead on TCR beta sequences and their occurrence across donors. All discovery cohort repertoires had been generated on a single sequencing platform. To study patterns of TCR occurrence, a later analysis re-analyzed previously published TCR beta repertoires from under 750 donors and added high-resolution HLA genotyping. The number of typed donors differed by locus: 629-630 for A, B, C, DRB1 and DQB1; 500 to 550 for DQA1; fewer than 610 for DPA1; and some 470 for DPB1. Among some 410 genotyped donors of the cohort, an average of around 240,000 unique TCR beta nucleotide sequences were sequenced per donor, roughly a sixth of them non-productive. The aim of the study was to test whether cataloging public T cell receptors could identify signatures of past pathogen exposure. To predict cytomegalovirus infection status, the study combined high-throughput TCR immunosequencing, statistical association of individual TCRs with disease status, and machine learning. A later genetic analysis used genome-wide SNP genotypes for about 65% of the roughly 700 donors, treating that subset as a discovery cohort. The study at large found these results: In vitro tests confirmed that a few of the cytomegalovirus-associated TCR beta chains recognize cytomegalovirus antigens. Cytomegalovirus status was reported to be diagnosed by the classifier with high specificity and sensitivity in both the original and validation cohorts. The authors suggested that the approach could potentially be generalized to other disease states and immunological phenotypes. A cluster of highly shared sequence variants was judged likely to be a technical artifact of the sequencing pipeline. Because counts were too low, some 17 rarely observed V segments, including chromosome 9 orphons, were left out of the earlier analysis of 500 to 750 of the donors. A further reported finding was that TCR beta sequences accurately predicted the HLA-A and HLA-B alleles for most subjects in the first cohort. An earlier analysis of approximately 540 of the donors showed that most TCR beta V segments appeared in productive rearrangements either about 87% or about 30% of the time, which broadly matched IMGT annotations. While some public TCRs were present in many individuals, most TCR sequences turned up only very rarely across donors. A later genetic analysis associated a missense DCLRE1C variant with V-gene and J-gene trimming of TCR beta chains, and an independent cohort replicated the association. In a later analysis, HLA-associated TCR beta chains showed more clonal expansion and lower generation probabilities than non-associated chains that were equally common. Linkage disequilibrium might explain the correlated functional status among segregating V segments, but an unknown experimental factor could not be excluded. Assigning TCR associations to individual alleles was difficult when HLA alleles, especially DR and DQ, strongly co-occurred. The presence/absence analyses assumed that sequencing depth was roughly uniform across donors, and that assumption may not be true. A later analysis found that most CMV-associated TCR beta chains appeared HLA-restricted, with HLA associations seemingly driven largely by CMV exposure. The cohort was sequenced for TCR beta chains only, and without alpha or paired-chain data the features that could be detected were limited. Because some donors lacked HLA typing at each locus, the association tests relied only on the typed subset. The only immune exposure information available for the cohort was CMV serostatus. Because the 87-base-pair reads could not distinguish some IMGT-functional V segments, including TRBV6-2 and TRBV6-3, those segments were excluded. A later genetic analysis reported fewer N-insertions in productive TCRs among donors in an Asian-associated ancestry cluster than the roughly 650-donor mean. Specific HLA alleles were associated with 16,951 TCR beta sequences at a false discovery rate of 0.05 in a later analysis. In a later analysis, TCR association rates were found to vary across HLA loci, with the most associated TCRs seen for DRB1 alleles and the fewest for HLA-C alleles. In a later analysis, several top co-occurrence clusters were reported to appear linked to parvovirus B19, influenza, CMV and Epstein-Barr virus. A total of about 150 TCR beta chains were listed by the study as associated with cytomegalovirus.

In total, over 600 healthy bone marrow donors made up the cohort. All cohort members were sampled while nominally healthy, although unrecorded immune exposures were likely present. The donor tested CMV seropositive and was one of the 289 seropositive cohort members. A peripheral blood sample was provided by each donor, and peripheral blood mononuclear cells were used for TCR beta sequencing. The Qiagen DNeasy Blood Extraction Kit was used to extract genomic DNA from the blood cell samples. The V and J genes are TRBV6-1 and TRBJ1-3; TRBD1 is perhaps the D gene, given 5 matching bases. The material sequenced was PBMCs. This sequence was found in a man in his thirties or forties in good health and CMV-seropositive. The CDR3 sequence is CASSERGRAGNTIYF. The DNA sequence is as follows: TGTGCCAGCAGTGAAAGAGGCAGGGCTGGAAACACCATATATTTT.